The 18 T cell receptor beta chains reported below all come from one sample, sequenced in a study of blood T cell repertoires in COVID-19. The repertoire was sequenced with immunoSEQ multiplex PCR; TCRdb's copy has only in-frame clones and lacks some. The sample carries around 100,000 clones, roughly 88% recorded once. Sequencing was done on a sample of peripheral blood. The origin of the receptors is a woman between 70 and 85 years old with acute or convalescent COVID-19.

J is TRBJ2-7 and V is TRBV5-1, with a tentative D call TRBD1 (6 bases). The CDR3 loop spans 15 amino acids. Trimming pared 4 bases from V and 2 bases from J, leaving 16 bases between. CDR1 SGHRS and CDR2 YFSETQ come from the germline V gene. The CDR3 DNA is TGCGCCAGCAGCCCTGGCAGCCAGGGGACCTACGAGCAGTACTTC. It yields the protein CASSPGSQGTYEQYF.

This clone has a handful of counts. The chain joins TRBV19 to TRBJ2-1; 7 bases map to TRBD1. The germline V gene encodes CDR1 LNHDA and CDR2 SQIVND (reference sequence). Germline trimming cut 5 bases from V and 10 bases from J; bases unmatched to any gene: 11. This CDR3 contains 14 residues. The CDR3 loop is CASSPWGQPDEQFF. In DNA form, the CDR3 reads TGTGCCAGTAGTCCCTGGGGACAGCCGGACGAGCAGTTCTTC.

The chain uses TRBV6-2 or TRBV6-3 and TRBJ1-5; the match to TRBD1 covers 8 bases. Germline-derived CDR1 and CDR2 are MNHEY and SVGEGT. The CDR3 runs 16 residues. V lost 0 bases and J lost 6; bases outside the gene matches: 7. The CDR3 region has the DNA TGTGCCAGCAGTTACTCCCTACAGGGGGTGGCTCAGCCCCAGCATTTT. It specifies CASSYSLQGVAQPQHF.

This CDR3 is CASSLRDRQTQYF. As DNA, the CDR3 is TGTGCCAGTAGTCTGCGGGACAGACAGACCCAGTACTTC. The gene calls are TRBV19 and TRBJ2-5; the D gene is possibly TRBD1 (7 bases). There are 13 residues in the CDR3. V dropped 5 bases and J dropped 6 bases, with 13 bases sitting between them. Germline CDR1 and CDR2: LNHDA and SQIVND (reference sequence).

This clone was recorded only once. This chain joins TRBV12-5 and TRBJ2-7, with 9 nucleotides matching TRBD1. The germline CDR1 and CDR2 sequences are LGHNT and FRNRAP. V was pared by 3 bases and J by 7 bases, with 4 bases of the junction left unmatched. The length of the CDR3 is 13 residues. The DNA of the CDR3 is TGTGCTAGTGGTTTCGGGACAGGGAGAGAGCAGTACTTC. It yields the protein CASGFGTGREQYF.

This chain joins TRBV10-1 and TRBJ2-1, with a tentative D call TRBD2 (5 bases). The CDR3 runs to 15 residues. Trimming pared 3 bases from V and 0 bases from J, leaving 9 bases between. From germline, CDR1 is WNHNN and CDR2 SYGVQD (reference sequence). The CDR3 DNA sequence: TGCGCCAGCAGTGAACGGGGTAGCTCCTACAATGAGCAGTTCTTC. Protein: CASSERGSSYNEQFF.

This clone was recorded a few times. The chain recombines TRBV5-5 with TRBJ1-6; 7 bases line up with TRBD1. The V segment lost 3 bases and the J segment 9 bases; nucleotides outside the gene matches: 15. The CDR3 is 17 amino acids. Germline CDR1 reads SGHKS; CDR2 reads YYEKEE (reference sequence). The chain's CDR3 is CASSSSSPAGGSSPLHF. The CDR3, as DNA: TGTGCCAGCAGCTCATCTTCCCCTGCAGGGGGAAGTTCACCCCTCCACTTT.

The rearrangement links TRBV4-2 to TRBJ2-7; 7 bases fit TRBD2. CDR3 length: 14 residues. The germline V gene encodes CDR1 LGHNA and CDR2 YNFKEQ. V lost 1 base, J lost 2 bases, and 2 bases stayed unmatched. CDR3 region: CASSQASGTYEQYF. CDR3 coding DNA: TGTGCCAGCAGCCAAGCCAGCGGGACCTACGAGCAGTACTTC.

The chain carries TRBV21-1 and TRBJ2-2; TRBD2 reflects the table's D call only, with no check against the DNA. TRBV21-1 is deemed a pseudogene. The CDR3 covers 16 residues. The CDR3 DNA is TGTGCCAGCACCAACGGACTAGCGGAGAACACCGGGGAGCTGTTTTTT. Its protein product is CASTNGLAENTGELFF.

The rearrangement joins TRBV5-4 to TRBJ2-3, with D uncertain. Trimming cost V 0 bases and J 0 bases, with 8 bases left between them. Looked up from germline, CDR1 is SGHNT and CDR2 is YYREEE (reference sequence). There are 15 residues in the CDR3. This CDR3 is CASSLGGSSTDTQYF. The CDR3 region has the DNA TGTGCCAGCAGCTTGGGCGGATCTAGCACAGATACGCAGTATTTT.

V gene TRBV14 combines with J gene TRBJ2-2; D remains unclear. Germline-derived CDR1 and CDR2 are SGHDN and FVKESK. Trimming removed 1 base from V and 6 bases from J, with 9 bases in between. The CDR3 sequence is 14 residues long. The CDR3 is CASSQVNSPGELFF. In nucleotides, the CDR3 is TGTGCCAGCAGCCAAGTGAATAGCCCCGGGGAGCTGTTTTTT.

The CDR3: CASSSNRAADTQYF. CDR3 bases: TGTGCCAGCAGCTCCAACAGGGCGGCAGATACGCAGTATTTT. This rearrangement joins TRBV11-2 to TRBJ2-3; the D gene is possibly TRBD1 (6 bases). V was cut by 4 bases and J by 4 bases, with 12 bases left in between. This CDR3 comprises 14 residues. The germline CDR1 and CDR2 sequences are SGHAT and FQNNGV.

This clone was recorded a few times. CDR3 coding DNA: TGTGCCATCAGTGAGTCCCCGACTAGCTACGAGCAGTACTTC. This translates into CAISESPTSYEQYF. The chain recombines TRBV10-3 with TRBJ2-7; maybe TRBD2 (6 bases). V was shortened by 0 bases and J by 3 bases, with 9 bases between the two germline ends. The germline V gene encodes CDR1 ENHRY and CDR2 SYGVKD. CDR3 length equals 14 residues.

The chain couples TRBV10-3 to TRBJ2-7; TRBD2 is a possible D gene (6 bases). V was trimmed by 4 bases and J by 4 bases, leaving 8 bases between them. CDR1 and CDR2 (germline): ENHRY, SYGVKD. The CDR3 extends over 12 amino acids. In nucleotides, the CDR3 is TGTGCCATCAGTGGGGCGGGGTACGAGCAGTACTTC. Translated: CAISGAGYEQYF.

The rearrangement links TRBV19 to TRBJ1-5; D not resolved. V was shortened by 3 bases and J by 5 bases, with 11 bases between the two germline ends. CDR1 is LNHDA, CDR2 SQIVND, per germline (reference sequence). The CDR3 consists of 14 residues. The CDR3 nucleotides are TGTGCCAGTAGTATCTCAGAAGCGGATCAGCCCCAGCATTTT. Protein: CASSISEADQPQHF.

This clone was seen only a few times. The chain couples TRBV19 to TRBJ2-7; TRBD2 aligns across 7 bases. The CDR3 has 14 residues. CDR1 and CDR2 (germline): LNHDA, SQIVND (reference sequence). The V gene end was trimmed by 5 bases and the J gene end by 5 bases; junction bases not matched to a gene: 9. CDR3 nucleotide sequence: TGTGCCAGTAGTCCAAGACTAGCAGCACACGAGCAGTACTTC. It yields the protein CASSPRLAAHEQYF.

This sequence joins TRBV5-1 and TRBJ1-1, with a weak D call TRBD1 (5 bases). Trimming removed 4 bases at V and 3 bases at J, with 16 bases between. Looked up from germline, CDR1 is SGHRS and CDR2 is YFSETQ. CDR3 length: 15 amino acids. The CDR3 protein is CASSPRQQGDTEAFF. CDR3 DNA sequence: TGCGCCAGCAGCCCTCGCCAGCAGGGCGACACTGAAGCTTTCTTT. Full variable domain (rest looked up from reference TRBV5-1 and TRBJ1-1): KAGVTQTPRYLIKTRGQQVTLSCSPISGHRSVSWYQQTPGQGLQFLFEYFSETQRNKGNFPGRFSGRQFSNSRSEMNVSTLELGDSALYLCASSPRQQGDTEAFFGQGTRLTVV.

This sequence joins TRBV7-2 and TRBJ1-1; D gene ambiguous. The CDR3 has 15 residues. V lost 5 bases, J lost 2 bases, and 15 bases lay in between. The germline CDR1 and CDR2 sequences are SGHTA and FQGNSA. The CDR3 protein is CASSGASGVNTEAFF. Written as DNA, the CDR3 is TGTGCCAGCAGCGGTGCGTCCGGGGTTAACACTGAAGCTTTCTTT.